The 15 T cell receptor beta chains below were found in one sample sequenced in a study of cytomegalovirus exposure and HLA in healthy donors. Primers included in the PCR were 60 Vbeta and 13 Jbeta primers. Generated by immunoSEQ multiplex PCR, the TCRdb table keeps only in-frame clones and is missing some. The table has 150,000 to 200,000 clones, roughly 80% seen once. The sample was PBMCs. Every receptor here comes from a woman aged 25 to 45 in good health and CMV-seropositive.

CDR3 in DNA: TGTGCCAGCAGCCCACACCCCCTAGGGGGGGAAGACTACGAGCAGTACTTC. Protein product: CASSPHPLGGEDYEQYF. The chain recombines TRBV4-2 with TRBJ2-5, with a weak D call TRBD2 (7 bases). Judging by the DNA end, TRBJ2-7 fits better; the J call may be wrong. Per the germline V gene, CDR1 is LGHNA and CDR2 is YNFKEQ. The CDR3 consists of 17 residues.

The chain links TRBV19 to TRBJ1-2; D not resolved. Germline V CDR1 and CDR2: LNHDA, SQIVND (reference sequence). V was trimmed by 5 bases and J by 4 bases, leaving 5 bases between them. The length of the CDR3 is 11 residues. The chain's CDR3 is CASSLSYGYTF. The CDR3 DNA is TGTGCCAGTAGTTTGAGCTATGGCTACACCTTC. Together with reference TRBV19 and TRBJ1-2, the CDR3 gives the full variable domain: DGGITQSPKYLFRKEGQNVTLSCEQNLNHDAMYWYRQDPGQGLRLIYYSQIVNDFQKGDIAEGYSVSREKKESFPLTVTSAQKNPTAFYLCASSLSYGYTFGSGTRLTVV.

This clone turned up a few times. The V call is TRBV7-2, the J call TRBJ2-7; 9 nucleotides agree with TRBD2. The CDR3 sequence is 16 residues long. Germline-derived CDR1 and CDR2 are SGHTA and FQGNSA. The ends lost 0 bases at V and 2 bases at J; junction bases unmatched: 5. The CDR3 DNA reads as TGTGCCAGCAGCTTAGCAGGGGCGGGGGGGGCCTACGAGCAGTACTTC. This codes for CASSLAGAGGAYEQYF.

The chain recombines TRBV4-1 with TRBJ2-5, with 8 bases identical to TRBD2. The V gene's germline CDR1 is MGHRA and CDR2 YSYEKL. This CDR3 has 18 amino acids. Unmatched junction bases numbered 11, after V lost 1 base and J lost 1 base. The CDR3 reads CASSQGPLLAGGQETQYF. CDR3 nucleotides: TGCGCCAGCAGCCAAGGCCCCTTGTTGGCGGGGGGCCAAGAGACCCAGTACTTC.

The CDR3 coding sequence is TGTGCCAGCTCACCACAGGGACAGGGAATGCACGAGCAGTACTTC. It specifies CASSPQGQGMHEQYF. This sequence joins TRBV18 and TRBJ2-7; TRBD1 aligns across 9 bases. CDR3 length: 15 residues. With V trimmed by 1 base and J by 5 bases, 6 bases remained unmatched. Looked up from germline, CDR1 is KGHSH and CDR2 is LQKENI.

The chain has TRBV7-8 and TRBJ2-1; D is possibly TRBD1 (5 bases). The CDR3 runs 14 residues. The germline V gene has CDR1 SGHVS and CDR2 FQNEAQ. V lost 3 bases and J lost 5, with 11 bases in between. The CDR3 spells CASSFIRQHNEQFF. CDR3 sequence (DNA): TGTGCCAGCAGCTTCATCCGACAGCACAATGAGCAGTTCTTC.

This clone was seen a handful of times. In DNA form, the CDR3 reads TGTGCCAGCAGCTCCTACTACGAGCAGTACTTC. It yields the protein CASSSYYEQYF. The rearrangement uses TRBV7-2 and TRBJ2-7; D call uncertain. Germline V gene lookup returns CDR1 SGHTA and CDR2 FQGNSA. CDR3 length: 11 amino acids. Trimming pared 4 bases from V and 3 bases from J, leaving 4 bases between. The entire variable domain, with the rest obtained from reference TRBV7-2 and TRBJ2-7, is as follows: GAGVSQSPSNKVTEKGKDVELRCDPISGHTALYWYRQSLGQGLEFLIYFQGNSAPDKSGLPSDRFSAERTGGSVSTLTIQRTQQEDSAVYLCASSSYYEQYFGPGTRLTVT.

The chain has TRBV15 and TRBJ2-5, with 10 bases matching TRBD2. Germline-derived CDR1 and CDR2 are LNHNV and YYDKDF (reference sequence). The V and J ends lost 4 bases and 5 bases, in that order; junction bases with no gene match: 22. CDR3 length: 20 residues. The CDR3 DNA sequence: TGTGCCACCAGCAAAGATTTCGGGCTAGCGGGGGACGAAAGGGCGGAGACCCAGTACTTC. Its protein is CATSKDFGLAGDERAETQYF.

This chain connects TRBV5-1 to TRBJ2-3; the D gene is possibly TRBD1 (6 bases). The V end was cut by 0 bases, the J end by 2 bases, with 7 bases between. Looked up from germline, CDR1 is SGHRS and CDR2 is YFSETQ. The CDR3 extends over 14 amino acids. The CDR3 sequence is CASSLDRDTDTQYF. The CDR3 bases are TGCGCCAGCAGCTTGGACAGGGACACAGATACGCAGTATTTT.

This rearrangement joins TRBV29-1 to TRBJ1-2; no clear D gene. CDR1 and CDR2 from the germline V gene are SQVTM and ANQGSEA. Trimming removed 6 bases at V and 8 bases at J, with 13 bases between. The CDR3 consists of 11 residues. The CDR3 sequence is CSVSPSEGYTF. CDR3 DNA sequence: TGCAGCGTCTCTCCCTCGGAGGGCTACACCTTC.

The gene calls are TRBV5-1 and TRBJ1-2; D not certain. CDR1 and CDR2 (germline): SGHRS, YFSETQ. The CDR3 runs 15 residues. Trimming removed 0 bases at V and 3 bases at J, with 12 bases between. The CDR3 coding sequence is TGCGCCAGCAGCTTGGAGAGGACTGGATACTATGGCTACACCTTC. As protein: CASSLERTGYYGYTF. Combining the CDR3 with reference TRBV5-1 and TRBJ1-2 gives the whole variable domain KAGVTQTPRYLIKTRGQQVTLSCSPISGHRSVSWYQQTPGQGLQFLFEYFSETQRNKGNFPGRFSGRQFSNSRSEMNVSTLELGDSALYLCASSLERTGYYGYTFGSGTRLTVV.

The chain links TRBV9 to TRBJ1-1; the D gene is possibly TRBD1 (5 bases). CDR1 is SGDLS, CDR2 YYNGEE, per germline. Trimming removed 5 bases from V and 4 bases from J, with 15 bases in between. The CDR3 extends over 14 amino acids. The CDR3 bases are TGTGCCAGCAGGCCCAGGGCGGGGCGCACTGAAGCTTTCTTT. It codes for CASRPRAGRTEAFF. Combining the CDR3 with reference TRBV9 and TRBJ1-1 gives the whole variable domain DSGVTQTPKHLITATGQRVTLRCSPRSGDLSVYWYQQSLDQGLQFLIQYYNGEERAKGNILERFSAQQFPDLHSELNLSSLELGDSALYFCASRPRAGRTEAFFGQGTRLTVV.

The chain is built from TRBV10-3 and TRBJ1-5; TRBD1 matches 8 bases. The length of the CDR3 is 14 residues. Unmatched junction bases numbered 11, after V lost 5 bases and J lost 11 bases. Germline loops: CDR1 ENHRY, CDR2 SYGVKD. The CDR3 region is CAISKTGVAKAQHF. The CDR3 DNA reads TGTGCCATCAGTAAGACAGGGGTTGCTAAAGCCCAGCATTTT.

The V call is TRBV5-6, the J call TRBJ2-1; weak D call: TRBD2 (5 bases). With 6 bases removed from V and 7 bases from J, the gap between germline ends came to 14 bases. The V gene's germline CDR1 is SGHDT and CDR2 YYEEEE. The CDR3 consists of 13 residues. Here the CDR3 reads CASKLPGGNEQFF. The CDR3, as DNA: TGTGCCAGCAAACTCCCTGGAGGAAATGAGCAGTTCTTC.

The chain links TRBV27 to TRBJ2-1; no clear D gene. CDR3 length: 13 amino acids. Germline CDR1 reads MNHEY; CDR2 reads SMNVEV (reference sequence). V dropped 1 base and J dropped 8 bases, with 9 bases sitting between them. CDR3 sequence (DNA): TGTGCCAGCAGTTTATTTCCGGTCGATGAGCAGTTCTTC. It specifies CASSLFPVDEQFF.